These 6 T cell receptor beta chains came from one sample sequenced in a study of blood T cells in healthy people across ages (dated by TCRdb to between 2015 and 2016). Library preparation employed 5' RACE. The second PCR ran for about 6 to 12 cycles and used a J-beta primer mix along with a sample-barcoded 5' primer. The public reads were reanalyzed by TCRdb: fastp trimming at Q25, MiXCR alignment, in-frame beta chains only. Every distinct CDR3 protein forms one entry, paired with its most common genes and DNA. This sample lists 1.8 million or so distinct CDR3 sequences; about two fifths were detected once. 23% of the sample rests with the top ten. Sequenced: blood. Every receptor here comes from a human donor in good health.

The chain joins TRBV21-1 to TRBJ1-2. TRBV21-1 is a pseudogene locus. The CDR3 has 16 residues. The CDR3 DNA reads as TGTGCCAGCAGCCCGTTCCCGCAGAACCACCGATATGGCTACACCTTC. It is translated as CASSPFPQNHRYGYTF.

The V call is TRBV12-3 or TRBV12-4, the J call TRBJ2-1, with TRBD2 as a possible D gene (5 bases). Trimming cost V 8 bases and J 6 bases, with 11 bases left between them. The CDR3 extends over 12 amino acids. Written as DNA, the CDR3 is TGTGCCAGCGTCCGGGGTGGCAATGAGCAGTTCTTC. As protein: CASVRGGNEQFF.

The V and J genes are TRBV29-1 and TRBJ1-2; D remains unclear. CDR3 length: 14 amino acids. CDR1 and CDR2 (germline): SQVTM, ANQGSEA. V was pared by 0 bases and J by 4 bases, with 12 bases between. CDR3 in amino acids: CSVEEYDHLYGYTF. The CDR3 DNA sequence: TGCAGCGTTGAAGAGTATGACCACCTCTATGGCTACACCTTC.

This clonotype was seen more than once but under ten times. V is TRBV30 and J is TRBJ1-1; TRBD1 agrees at 7 bases. Germline-derived CDR1 and CDR2 are GTSNPN and SVGIG (reference sequence). This CDR3 comprises 17 residues. Trimming removed 0 bases from V and 11 bases from J; junction bases left unmatched: 21. DNA of the CDR3: TGTGCCTGGAGTGTACCTTGGGTTTTTGAGGGGGCCTCGAGGGCTTTCTTT. Protein: CAWSVPWVFEGASRAFF.

As to this clonotype: A much larger clonotype is one base distant, so this may be a read error. This chain connects TRBV7-9 to TRBJ2-7, with TRBD1 identical over 9 bases. Trimming cost V 5 bases and J 7 bases; bases outside gene matches: 12. The CDR3 contains 15 residues. Germline CDR1 SEHNR, CDR2 FQNEAQ (reference sequence). The CDR3 nucleotides are TGTGCCAGCAGCCCCGCGGGACAGGGAAGAGGTGAGCAGTACTTC. Residues: CASSPAGQGRGEQYF.

This clonotype occurred a few times. The chain recombines TRBV7-9 with TRBJ1-4; 9 nucleotides line up with TRBD1. V trimming: 0 bases; J trimming: 5 bases; junction bases outside the gene matches: 1. Germline V lookup: CDR1 SEHNR, CDR2 FQNEAQ (reference sequence). The CDR3 loop spans 15 amino acids. CDR3 bases: TGTGCCAGCAGCTTAGCGACAGGGGGAAATGAAAAACTGTTTTTT. This codes for CASSLATGGNEKLFF.